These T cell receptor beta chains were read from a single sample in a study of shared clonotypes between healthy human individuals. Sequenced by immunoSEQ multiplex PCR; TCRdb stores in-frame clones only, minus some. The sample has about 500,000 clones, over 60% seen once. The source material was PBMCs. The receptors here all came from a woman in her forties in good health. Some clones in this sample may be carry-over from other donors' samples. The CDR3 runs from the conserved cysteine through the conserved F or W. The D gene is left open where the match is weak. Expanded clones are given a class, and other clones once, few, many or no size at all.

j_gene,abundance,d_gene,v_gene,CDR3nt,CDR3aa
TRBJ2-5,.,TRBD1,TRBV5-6,TGTGCCAGCAGCTTCACAGGGGGGGAGACCCAGTACTTC,CASSFTGGETQYF
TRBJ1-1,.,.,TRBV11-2,TGTGCCAGCAGCTTAGTGTCAGGGAACACTGAAGCTTTCTTT,CASSLVSGNTEAFF
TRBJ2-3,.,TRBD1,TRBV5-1,TGCGCCAGCAGCACGGACAGGGGGCCAGATACGCAGTATTTT,CASSTDRGPDTQYF
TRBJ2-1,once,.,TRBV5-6,TGTGCCAGCAGCTTGGGTGTGGCGCGAGTGCAGTTCTTC,CASSLGVARVQFF
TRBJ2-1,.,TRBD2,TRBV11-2,TGTGCCAGCAGCCCCCAGGGACTAGACTACAATGAGCAGTTCTTC,CASSPQGLDYNEQFF
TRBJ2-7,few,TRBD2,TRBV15,TGTGCCACCAGCACGCGGACTAGCGGGATTCTCGAGCAGTACTTC,CATSTRTSGILEQYF
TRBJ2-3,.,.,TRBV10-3,TGTGCCATCAATCGAGTGGGGCCCAACACAGATACGCAGTATTTT,CAINRVGPNTDTQYF
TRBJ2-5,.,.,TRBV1,TGCACCAGCAGCCGGCTCTGGGCGGGACTGGAACCTGAGACCCAGTACTTC,CTSSRLWAGLEPETQYF
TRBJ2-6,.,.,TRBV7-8,TGTGCCAGCAGCTCCCCAGGGCCCTCTGGGGCCAACGTCCTGACTTTC,CASSSPGPSGANVLTF
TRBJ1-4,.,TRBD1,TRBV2,TGTGCCAGCAGTGAAGAGGGGACAGGGGATGAAAAACTGTTTTTT,CASSEEGTGDEKLFF
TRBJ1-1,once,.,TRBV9,TGTGCCAGCAGCCCGACCTTGGGACACCGAGGTTATGAAGCTTTCTTT,CASSPTLGHRGYEAFF
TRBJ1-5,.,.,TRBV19,TGTGCCAGTAGCCCCGGGGGAGGTAGCAATCAGCCCCAGCATTTT,CASSPGGGSNQPQHF
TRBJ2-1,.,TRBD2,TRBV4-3,TGCGCCAGCAGCCCCGGACTAGCGGACTACAATGAGCAGTTCTTC,CASSPGLADYNEQFF
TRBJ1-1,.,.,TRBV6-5,TGTGCCAGCAGTTACGGTTGGGGGGCGGAAGCTTTCTTT,CASSYGWGAEAFF
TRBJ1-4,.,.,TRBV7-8,TGTGCCAGCAGCTCCCGTAGGGTTACTAATGAAAAACTGTTTTTT,CASSSRRVTNEKLFF
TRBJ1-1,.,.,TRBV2,TGTGCCAGCAGTGAAGTGGGGGGCCCGAACACTGAAGCTTTCTTT,CASSEVGGPNTEAFF
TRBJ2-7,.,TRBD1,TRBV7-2,TGTGCCAGCAGCTTAGGCAGGGGGCAAACCTACGAGCAGTACTTC,CASSLGRGQTYEQYF
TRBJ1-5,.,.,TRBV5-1,TGCGCCAGCAGCTTGGCCCCGGGCCAGCCCCAGCATTTT,CASSLAPGQPQHF
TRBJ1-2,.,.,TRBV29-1,TGCAGCGTCGGAGCAGGGGCGGGTGGCTACACCTTC,CSVGAGAGGYTF
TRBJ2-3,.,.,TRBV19,TGTGCCACTAAAAAAACGGTGGGAACAGATACGCAGTATTTT,CATKKTVGTDTQYF